Listed below are T cell receptor beta chains from one sample, sequenced in a study of CD8 T cells in ankylosing spondylitis. TCRdb independently ran MiXCR on the 5' RACE reads; one entry per CDR3 protein. In the table there are some 340,000 distinct CDR3 sequences, roughly 14% of which are singletons. Source material: blood, either unsorted or a sorted T cell fraction (not recorded which). The origin of the receptors is a male donor with ankylosing spondylitis or in good health (not recorded which). The CDR3 runs from the conserved cysteine through the conserved F or W. A D gene is named only where the DNA matches it firmly. Some rows have no size entry. The others give once, few or many, or a class for an expanded clone.

clone_size	v_call	j_call	cdr3_length	d_call	cdr3_nt	cdr3_aa
NA	TRBV12-3/TRBV12-4	TRBJ2-1	20	TRBD1	TGTGCCAGCAGTTCCTACGACCCTCTCTCGGGACAGCTAGGGGGCAATGAGCAGTTCTTC	CASSSYDPLSGQLGGNEQFF
NA	TRBV29-1	TRBJ2-7	14	TRBD1	TGCAGCGTTGGACAAACGGGACAGCTCTACGAGCAGTACTTC	CSVGQTGQLYEQYF
few	TRBV29-1	TRBJ2-1	16	TRBD1	TGCAGCGTTGACACACCAGGGGGCGAGACCTACAATGAGCAGTTCTTC	CSVDTPGGETYNEQFF
few	TRBV9	TRBJ1-1	14	NA	TGTGCCAGCAGCCTCAGCCTCTGGGACACTGAAGCTTTCTTT	CASSLSLWDTEAFF
few	TRBV4-1	TRBJ1-1	14	NA	TGCGCCAGCAGCCAAGAGGGGCAGGGAAGGGACGCTTTCTTT	CASSQEGQGRDAFF
many	TRBV19	TRBJ1-2	15	NA	TGTGCCAGTAAGAAAAGCGGGGGCCTAACCTATGGCTACACCTTC	CASKKSGGLTYGYTF
NA	TRBV19	TRBJ2-3	14	TRBD1	TGTGCCAGCCAGACAGGGGCTAGCACAGATACGCAGTATTTT	CASQTGASTDTQYF
few	TRBV10-3	TRBJ2-1	13	TRBD1	TGTGCCATTTCCGGGACAGGGTTCAATGAGCAGTTCTTC	CAISGTGFNEQFF
NA	TRBV30	TRBJ2-7	14	NA	TGTGCCTGGAGTGCCCGCCTCGGGTTGACGGAGCAGTACTTC	CAWSARLGLTEQYF
NA	TRBV29-1	TRBJ1-2	12	NA	TGCAGCGTTGAAGAACAGGGACGGGGCTACACCTTC	CSVEEQGRGYTF
NA	TRBV6-1	TRBJ2-7	14	TRBD2	TGTGCCACCCTTAAAAGCGGGGCTCCCTGGGAGCAGTACTTC	CATLKSGAPWEQYF
NA	TRBV19	TRBJ1-3	16	NA	TGTGCCAGTAGTATCGATTTCACGAGATCTGGAAACACCATATATTTT	CASSIDFTRSGNTIYF
NA	TRBV20-1	TRBJ2-1	16	TRBD2	TGCAGTGCTGTCCTCGGCGGGGGGGCTCTTTACAATGAGCAGTTCTTC	CSAVLGGGALYNEQFF
NA	TRBV4-1	TRBJ2-4	16	TRBD1	TGCGCCAGCAGCCCCTTGGGACAGGGAGCCAAAAACATTCAGTACTTC	CASSPLGQGAKNIQYF
NA	TRBV12-3/TRBV12-4	TRBJ1-1	16	TRBD1	TGTGCCAGCAGCACAGGGGACAGGCTTGGGGGCACTGAAGCTTTCTTT	CASSTGDRLGGTEAFF
few	TRBV5-1	TRBJ2-2	18	NA	TGCGCCAGCAGCCGCGCTATGACTAAAGCAGCTGGCACCGGGGAGCTGTTTTTT	CASSRAMTKAAGTGELFF
many	TRBV12-3/TRBV12-4	TRBJ2-7	11	NA	TGTGCCAGCAGTTCGTACTACGAGCAGTACTTC	CASSSYYEQYF
NA	TRBV5-1	TRBJ2-1	19	NA	TGCGCCAGCAGACCAGGGCGGATCATGGATAAGAACCATTACAATGAGCAGTTCTTC	CASRPGRIMDKNHYNEQFF
few	TRBV7-2	TRBJ2-7	13	NA	TGTGCCAGCAGCTTAAAACAGGGTTACGAGCAGTACTTC	CASSLKQGYEQYF
NA	TRBV12-3/TRBV12-4	TRBJ1-6	13	NA	TGTGCCAGCAGTTTAGACTCGGTATCACCCCTCCACTTT	CASSLDSVSPLHF
few	TRBV29-1	TRBJ2-3	15	NA	TGCAGCGTTGAAGGTGTGGGGGGTTACACAGATACGCAGTATTTT	CSVEGVGGYTDTQYF
NA	TRBV5-1	TRBJ2-3	13	NA	TGCGCCAGCAGCTTGGGCCCAGAGGGAGCGCAGTATTTT	CASSLGPEGAQYF
NA	TRBV20-1	TRBJ2-1	13	NA	TGCAGTGTGGCCCGGCCAGGGGCGGGCGAGCAGTTCTTC	CSVARPGAGEQFF
few	TRBV30	TRBJ1-6	14	TRBD1	TGTGCCTGGAGTCCGGGACAGGGGTTTTCACCCCTCCACTTT	CAWSPGQGFSPLHF
NA	TRBV5-1	TRBJ1-2	15	TRBD1	TGCGCCAGCAGCGGGGCTCCGGGACAGGGGCTGGGCTACACCTTC	CASSGAPGQGLGYTF
NA	TRBV6-5	TRBJ2-3	16	TRBD2	TGTGCCAGCAGTTATGGGGCGGGGGGCCGGGCAGATACGCAGTATTTT	CASSYGAGGRADTQYF
many	TRBV11-2	TRBJ2-1	13	NA	TGTGCCAGCAGCACCGGACAGTACAATGAGCAGTTCTTC	CASSTGQYNEQFF
few	TRBV5-1	TRBJ2-5	18	TRBD2	TGCGCCAGCAGCTTGGAGAGGGGACTAGCGGGAGGGCCGGAGACCCAGTACTTC	CASSLERGLAGGPETQYF
many	TRBV12-3/TRBV12-4	TRBJ1-5	15	TRBD1	TGTGCCAGCAGCTTGACAGGGAAGGGGAATCAGCCCCAGCATTTT	CASSLTGKGNQPQHF
NA	TRBV3-1	TRBJ2-3	16	NA	TGTGCCAGCAGCCAAGATCGCCCTCTTAGATCAGATACGCAGTATTTT	CASSQDRPLRSDTQYF
few	TRBV5-1	TRBJ1-4	15	NA	TGCGCCAGCAGCGGAACCGGGACACCAAATGAAAAACTGTTTTTT	CASSGTGTPNEKLFF
many	TRBV7-2	TRBJ2-3	17	NA	TGTGCCAGCAGCTCGAGGGCCGGGATCAGCGGTCTAGATACGCAGTATTTT	CASSSRAGISGLDTQYF
NA	TRBV3-1	TRBJ2-3	16	TRBD2	TGTGCCAGCAGCCAAGTCCGACTAGCGGGCACAGATACGCAGTATTTT	CASSQVRLAGTDTQYF
NA	TRBV5-1	TRBJ1-5	14	NA	TGCGCCAGCAGCCCTGACCCTGGGCGGGAGCCCCAGCATTTT	CASSPDPGREPQHF
few	TRBV10-2	TRBJ1-6	14	TRBD1	TGCGCCAGCACCTCGACAGGGACGGGTTCACCCCTCCACTTT	CASTSTGTGSPLHF
NA	TRBV24-1	TRBJ2-5	14	TRBD1	TGTGCCACCAGTGAACTGACAGGGTGGGAGACCCAGTACTTC	CATSELTGWETQYF
few	TRBV3-1	TRBJ2-1	15	NA	TGTGCCAGCAGCCATTCGGGGAGCGGTCACAATGAGCAGTTCTTC	CASSHSGSGHNEQFF
NA	TRBV7-9	TRBJ2-3	15	NA	TGTGCCAGCAGCTTAGGGTGGGAGCTCACAGATACGCAGTATTTT	CASSLGWELTDTQYF
NA	TRBV12-3/TRBV12-4	TRBJ1-5	15	NA	TGTGCCAGCAGTTTCGCAGGCGCGGGTAGTCAGCCCCAGCATTTT	CASSFAGAGSQPQHF
few	TRBV10-3	TRBJ1-1	11	NA	TGTGCCATCAGCGACGGGACTGAAGCTTTCTTT	CAISDGTEAFF
few	TRBV7-9	TRBJ1-5	13	NA	TGTGCCAGCAGCCGGGCCCTGAACACAGGGATGCATTTT	CASSRALNTGMHF
NA	TRBV7-2	TRBJ2-2	15	TRBD2	TGTGCCAGCAGCTTAGAGGGGACTAGCGCCGGGGAGCTGTTTTTT	CASSLEGTSAGELFF
NA	TRBV12-3/TRBV12-4	TRBJ2-3	15	NA	TGTGCCAGCAGCCCCTTTCCCCAAGGCGCAGATACGCAGTATTTT	CASSPFPQGADTQYF
few	TRBV5-6	TRBJ2-3	16	NA	TGTGCCAGCAGCTTTGGGGTAGGGGATCCTTCAGATACGCAGTATTTT	CASSFGVGDPSDTQYF
many	TRBV29-1	TRBJ1-1	12	NA	TGCAGCGTTGAGGCAGCGAACACTGAAGCTTTCTTT	CSVEAANTEAFF
few	TRBV7-9	TRBJ2-7	15	TRBD1	TGTGCCAGCAGCCTATATGAACAGGGGGCTTACGAGCAGTACTTC	CASSLYEQGAYEQYF
few	TRBV20-1	TRBJ1-2	12	NA	TGCAGTGCTACTCGTCAGGGGTATGGCTACACCTTC	CSATRQGYGYTF
NA	TRBV12-5	TRBJ1-1	11	NA	TGTGCTAGTGCCTTGGACAGTGAAGCTTTCTTT	CASALDSEAFF
many	TRBV12-3/TRBV12-4	TRBJ1-3	14	NA	TGTGCCAGCAGTCCCGGACAGTCTGCAAACACCATATATTTT	CASSPGQSANTIYF
few	TRBV11-2	TRBJ2-2	18	TRBD2	TGTGCCAGCAGCCCCAAGAGTTTAGCGGGAGGGCTCGCCGGGGAGCTGTTTTTT	CASSPKSLAGGLAGELFF
NA	TRBV7-9	TRBJ2-1	15	NA	TGTGCCAGCAGCTACGGGGGGCGGGACAGGAATGAGCAGTTCTTC	CASSYGGRDRNEQFF